This T cell receptor beta chain was retrieved from a study of CD4 and CD8 cells across lung adenocarcinoma regions. TCRdb redid the calling of the PCR reads with MiXCR, one entry per CDR3 protein. The data contain 8,200 or so distinct CDR3 sequences, nearly 55% of them singletons. The CDR3 is made up of 23 amino acids. Germline V gives CDR1 SSHAT, CDR2 FNYEAQ (reference sequence). On this clonotype itself: An end of the junction does not agree with germline; a read error may underlie this.

Donors had localized lung adenocarcinoma, a non-small cell lung cancer. The clonotype originates from a female donor with lung adenocarcinoma. The CD4 and CD8 labels of this study may be unreliable. The sample consisted of CD8+ T cells from the center of a lung tumor. The chain combines TRBV7-7 with TRBJ2-4, with D perhaps assigned TRBD1 or TRBD2 (5 bases each). Gene TRBJ2-5 matches the end of the DNA better, so the J call may be wrong. The CDR3 coding sequence is TGTGCTAGCAGCTTAGCCTCGAGAATGACCGGGGCGGGCCTGGGCCGTGCCCAAAAGACCCAGTACTTC. The encoded protein is CASSLASRMTGAGLGRAQKTQYF.